This is a list of T cell receptor beta chains from one sample in a study of cytomegalovirus exposure and HLA in healthy donors. Sequenced by immunoSEQ multiplex PCR; TCRdb stores in-frame clones only, minus some. The table has 150,000 to 200,000 clones, 68% seen once; the top ten hold less than 3%. Sequences were obtained from PBMCs. These receptors were collected from a woman aged 40 to 50 in good health and CMV-seropositive. The CDR3 runs from the conserved cysteine through the conserved F or W.

V	J	length	CDR3
TRBV29-1	TRBJ2-2	14	CSVDGRSNTGELFF
TRBV7-3	TRBJ2-3	15	CASSLVAGGEDTQYF
TRBV7-3	TRBJ2-2	14	CASSLFGETGELFF
TRBV18	TRBJ2-7	14	CASSPSSEPYEQYF
TRBV5-1	TRBJ1-1	15	CASSLVAGSNTEAFF
TRBV11-2	TRBJ2-7	16	CASSSRGRDSFYEQYF
TRBV7-9	TRBJ2-5	13	CASSLSGQETQYF
TRBV27	TRBJ1-5	15	CASSPVENGNQPQHF
TRBV27	TRBJ2-2	18	CASSPKGLAGGSDGELFF
TRBV15	TRBJ1-5	14	CATSRDRAPEAQHF
TRBV6-1	TRBJ2-1	12	CASSQGYNEQFF
TRBV4-1	TRBJ2-3	19	CASSQGPRQGIGSTDTQYF
TRBV7-2	TRBJ1-4	14	CASTQGRANEKLFF
TRBV28	TRBJ1-2	14	CASSLAQGVFGYTF
TRBV7-9	TRBJ2-7	14	CASSLGAENYEQYF
TRBV7-8	TRBJ1-5	13	CASSLNSNQPQNF
TRBV12-5	TRBJ2-2	14	CASAPDRNTGELFF
TRBV4-1	TRBJ1-1	15	CASSQGQDSNTEAFF